Presented here are 29 T cell receptor beta chains from one specimen sequenced in a study of blood T cell repertoires in COVID-19. Some clones are missing from TCRdb's copy, which holds only in-frame ones; the method was immunoSEQ multiplex PCR. The profile covers about 390,000 clones, with roughly 89% appearing a single time and roughly 9.4% taken by the ten largest. Input material: PBMCs or T cells enriched from blood (not recorded which). All receptors derive from a woman aged 50 to 60 who had recovered from COVID-19.

The rearrangement uses TRBV11-2 and TRBJ1-5, with TRBD1 identical over 7 bases. This CDR3 is built from 16 residues. With 1 base clipped from V and 0 bases from J, the junction kept 3 bases outside the gene matches. Germline V lookup: CDR1 SGHAT, CDR2 FQNNGV. The DNA for the CDR3 is TGTGCCAGCAGCTTAGGACAGGGCCTTAGCAATCAGCCCCAGCATTTT. Its translation is CASSLGQGLSNQPQHF.

The J gene is TRBJ1-3, the V gene TRBV29-1; tentatively, D is TRBD1 (6 bases). Germline V lookup: CDR1 SQVTM, CDR2 ANQGSEA. Deletions cut 7 bases from V and 3 bases from J, with 10 bases between. The CDR3 extends over 12 amino acids. CDR3 DNA sequence: TGCAGCGCCCGGGACATTGGAAACACCATATATTTT. This encodes CSARDIGNTIYF. Supplemented by reference TRBV29-1 and TRBJ1-3, the full variable domain reads SAVISQKPSRDICQRGTSLTIQCQVDSQVTMMFWYRQQPGQSLTLIATANQGSEATYESGFVIDKFPISRPNLTFSTLTVSNMSPEDSSIYLCSARDIGNTIYFGEGSWLTVV.

This clone appeared a single time. The rearrangement joins TRBV11-2 to TRBJ1-1; TRBD1 matches 7 bases. CDR1 is SGHAT and CDR2 is FQNNGV in the germline V gene. The CDR3 contains 13 residues. The trim removed 6 bases at V and 3 bases at J, leaving 4 bases unmatched. DNA of the CDR3: TGTGCCAGCAGTCACAGGGGCGACACTGAAGCTTTCTTT. Translating gives CASSHRGDTEAFF. Variable domain in full (rest from reference TRBV11-2 and TRBJ1-1): EAGVAQSPRYKIIEKRQSVAFWCNPISGHATLYWYQQILGQGPKLLIQFQNNGVVDDSQLPKDRFSAERLKGVDSTLKIQPAKLEDSAVYLCASSHRGDTEAFFGQGTRLTVV.

The rearrangement uses TRBV9 and TRBJ2-1; D call uncertain. V was cut by 0 bases and J by 10 bases, with 11 bases left in between. Germline V lookup: CDR1 SGDLS, CDR2 YYNGEE. CDR3 length equals 13 residues. The CDR3 DNA reads as TGTGCCAGCAGCGTAGATTTAGCCCGGGAGCAGTTCTTC. This translates into CASSVDLAREQFF.

The CDR3 here is CASSSTGEGYTF. The CDR3 DNA reads TGTGCCAGCAGTTCTACAGGGGAGGGCTACACCTTC. The chain carries TRBV6-5 and TRBJ1-2, with TRBD1 matching 7 bases. V was pared by 4 bases and J by 8 bases, with 4 bases of the junction left unmatched. Germline assignment: CDR1 MNHEY and CDR2 SVGAGI. CDR3 size: 12 residues.

The chain joins TRBV7-9 to TRBJ1-2, with 7 nucleotides matching TRBD1. CDR3 length: 13 residues. Trimming cost V 2 bases and J 8 bases; bases outside gene matches: 5. CDR1 and CDR2 from the germline V gene are SEHNR and FQNEAQ (reference sequence). The CDR3 loop reads CASSLSTGLGYTF. DNA of the CDR3: TGTGCCAGCAGCTTATCGACAGGGTTGGGCTACACCTTC. Filled out from reference TRBV7-9 and TRBJ1-2, the complete variable domain reads DTGVSQNPRHKITKRGQNVTFRCDPISEHNRLYWYRQTLGQGPEFLTYFQNEAQLEKSRLLSDRFSAERPKGSFSTLEIQRTEQGDSAMYLCASSLSTGLGYTFGSGTRLTVV.

A word on this clone: Other DNA variants within this sample encode the same CDR3. The gene calls are TRBV5-1 and TRBJ1-1, with 8 bases aligning to TRBD1. Looked up from germline, CDR1 is SGHRS and CDR2 is YFSETQ. J lost 3 bases, V lost 3 bases, and 4 bases had no gene match. The CDR3 totals 14 residues. This chain's CDR3 is CASSWLDRDTEAFF. The CDR3 region has the DNA TGCGCCAGCAGCTGGCTGGACAGGGACACTGAAGCTTTCTTT.

The chain joins TRBV7-2 to TRBJ2-7; 9 bases map to TRBD1. The junction had 7 bases not matched to a gene; V was cut back by 4 bases and J by 6 bases. Germline CDR1 SGHTA, CDR2 FQGNSA. CDR3 length: 14 residues. CDR3 in amino acids: CASSWEGQGGEQYF. The CDR3 coding sequence is TGTGCCAGCAGCTGGGAGGGACAGGGCGGCGAGCAGTACTTC.

This clone has just one count. The gene calls are TRBV5-4 and TRBJ2-1; 8 nucleotides align to TRBD2. The germline V gene has CDR1 SGHNT and CDR2 YYREEE (reference sequence). The CDR3 contains 15 residues. V lost 3 bases and J lost 4; bases outside the gene matches: 6. CDR3 nucleotides: TGTGCCAGCAGCTCCGGACTAGCTCTTTACAATGAGCAGTTCTTC. It yields the protein CASSSGLALYNEQFF.

In nucleotides, the CDR3 is TGTGCCAGCAGCTTAGAGGGGGGGCCCTCCTACAATGAGCAGTTCTTC. Residues: CASSLEGGPSYNEQFF. The genes are TRBV9 and TRBJ2-1, with D possibly TRBD2 on 7 matching bases. The germline V gene has CDR1 SGDLS and CDR2 YYNGEE. V shed 4 bases and J shed 0 bases, with 14 bases lying between them. The CDR3 has 16 amino acids. The whole variable domain, remainder taken from reference TRBV9 and TRBJ2-1, is DSGVTQTPKHLITATGQRVTLRCSPRSGDLSVYWYQQSLDQGLQFLIQYYNGEERAKGNILERFSAQQFPDLHSELNLSSLELGDSALYFCASSLEGGPSYNEQFFGPGTRLTVL.

The CDR3 is CASSLVAGGSYNEQFF. CDR3 nucleotides: TGTGCCAGCAGCTTGGTAGCGGGGGGATCCTACAATGAGCAGTTCTTC. The chain recombines TRBV5-6 with TRBJ2-1, with TRBD2 matching 10 bases. The CDR3 covers 16 residues. Per germline, CDR1 SGHDT and CDR2 YYEEEE. The ends lost 0 bases at V and 1 base at J; junction bases unmatched: 1.

The J gene is TRBJ2-3, the V gene TRBV11-2; 8 bases line up with TRBD1. Germline loops: CDR1 SGHAT, CDR2 FQNNGV. The length of the CDR3 is 16 residues. With 1 base clipped from V and 2 bases from J, the junction kept 5 bases outside the gene matches. This CDR3 is CASSLGTGISTDTQYF. In DNA, the CDR3 is TGTGCCAGCAGCTTAGGGACAGGGATCTCCACAGATACGCAGTATTTT.

The chain is built from TRBV27 and TRBJ1-6; 8 bases align to TRBD1. This CDR3 has 15 amino acids. V shed 6 bases, J shed 4 bases, and the junction held 5 bases outside the gene matches. Germline CDR1 MNHEY, CDR2 SMNVEV (reference sequence). CDR3 residues: CASRKQGEYNSPLHF. Here the CDR3 DNA reads TGTGCCAGCAGAAAACAGGGGGAGTATAATTCACCCCTCCACTTT.

The gene calls are TRBV30 and TRBJ1-5; 9 nucleotides align to TRBD1. This CDR3 has 14 residues. From germline, CDR1 is GTSNPN and CDR2 SVGIG (reference sequence). V trimming: 2 bases; J trimming: 7 bases; junction bases outside the gene matches: 6. CDR3 nucleotide sequence: TGTGCCTGGAGTCCTAGGACAGGGGTACAGCCCCAGCATTTT. Its protein is CAWSPRTGVQPQHF.

The chain recombines TRBV4-1 with TRBJ2-3; TRBD1 matches at 8 bases. J was trimmed by 1 base and V by 2 bases; bases with no gene match: 8. Germline V gene data show CDR1 as MGHRA and CDR2 as YSYEKL. CDR3 length: 17 residues. The CDR3 sequence: CASSQLRTGTGTDTQYF. CDR3 coding DNA: TGCGCCAGCAGCCAACTACGGACAGGGACTGGCACAGATACGCAGTATTTT.

About this clone: Being one base from a much bigger clone, this may be a read error. The CDR3 protein is CASSLGAQETQYF. For the CDR3, the DNA is TGTGCCAGCAGCCTGGGGGCCCAAGAGACCCAGTACTTC. This chain links TRBV14 with TRBJ2-5, with a weak D call TRBD1 (6 bases). The germline V and J ends were trimmed by 4 bases and 1 base, with 7 bases remaining between them. Germline values: CDR1 SGHDN, CDR2 FVKESK. The CDR3 contains 13 residues. The full variable domain, rest sourced from reference TRBV14 and TRBJ2-5, is EAGVTQFPSHSVIEKGQTVTLRCDPISGHDNLYWYRRVMGKEIKFLLHFVKESKQDESGMPNNRFLAERTGGTYSTLKVQPAELEDSGVYFCASSLGAQETQYFGPGTRLLVL.

On this clone: Germline is not matched at one junction end, which may reflect a read error. This rearrangement joins TRBV7-7 to TRBJ2-5, with D perhaps TRBD2 (7 bases). The CDR3 has 15 amino acids. Germline-derived CDR1 and CDR2 are SSHAT and FNYEAQ (reference sequence). The DNA of the CDR3 is TGTGCTAGCAGCTATATTCCCGGGGGGCGGGAGACCCAGTACTTC. It translates to CASSYIPGGRETQYF.

The chain carries TRBV20-1 and TRBJ1-1; D is uncertain. This CDR3 is built from 12 residues. Between the trimmed V and J ends, which lost 3 bases and 1 base, there was a span of 6 bases. CDR1 is DFQATT and CDR2 is SNEGSKA in the germline V gene (reference sequence). The CDR3 bases are TGCAGTGCTAGTTGGGCGAACACTGAAGCTTTCTTT. Protein sequence: CSASWANTEAFF.

V and J are TRBV3-1 (or the pseudogene TRBV3-2) and TRBJ1-2, with 8 nucleotides matching TRBD1. CDR1 is LGHDT and CDR2 is YNNKEL in the germline V gene (reference sequence). The ends lost 1 base at V and 3 bases at J; junction bases unmatched: 7. This CDR3 spans 16 amino acids. Here the CDR3 reads CASSQGDRGIYYGYTF. CDR3 coding DNA: TGTGCCAGCAGCCAAGGAGACAGGGGAATCTACTATGGCTACACCTTC.

This clone was seen a single time. The chain joins TRBV18 to TRBJ1-1; 9 bases line up with TRBD1. Germline trimming cut 2 bases from V and 5 bases from J; bases unmatched to any gene: 6. This CDR3 is built from 15 residues. Germline CDR1 is KGHSH and CDR2 is LQKENI. CDR3 nucleotide sequence: TGTGCCAGCTCACCAGGCGGGACAGGGTGGACTGAAGCTTTCTTT. This gives the protein CASSPGGTGWTEAFF.

The CDR3, as DNA: TGTGCCAGCAGTTCTAGCGGGAGCACTAGCACAGATACGCAGTATTTT. Translated: CASSSSGSTSTDTQYF. V is TRBV11-2 and J is TRBJ2-3, with TRBD2 identical over 10 bases. CDR3 length: 16 amino acids. Germline values: CDR1 SGHAT, CDR2 FQNNGV. Germline trimming cut 6 bases from V and 0 bases from J; bases unmatched to any gene: 6.

The CDR3 DNA sequence: TGCGCCAGCAGCGTGGCCGGGTACACTGAAGCTTTCTTT. It encodes CASSVAGYTEAFF. The J gene is TRBJ1-1, the V gene TRBV5-1; no firm D call. This CDR3 has 13 residues. V shed 4 bases and J shed 3 bases, with 10 bases lying between them. Germline loops: CDR1 SGHRS, CDR2 YFSETQ.

The V call is TRBV6-1, the J call TRBJ1-2; D remains ambiguous. This CDR3 is built from 14 residues. Germline values: CDR1 MNHNS, CDR2 SASEGT. V was trimmed by 0 bases and J by 4 bases, leaving 9 bases between them. The CDR3 DNA is TGTGCCAGCAGTGAAGCGGTCGGGGTCTATGGCTACACCTTC. Translating gives CASSEAVGVYGYTF.

Of note for this clone: Other DNA sequences of this sample code for an identical CDR3. V gene TRBV10-3 combines with J gene TRBJ2-7; a possible D gene is TRBD2 (6 bases). Deletions cut 6 bases from V and 0 bases from J, with 9 bases between. Germline CDR1 is ENHRY and CDR2 is SYGVKD. CDR3 size: 13 residues. CDR3 residues: CAIRRDSSYEQYF. The CDR3 DNA sequence: TGTGCCATCAGACGGGACTCCTCCTACGAGCAGTACTTC.

This chain links TRBV6-5 with TRBJ2-1; 9 bases fit TRBD1. J gave up 8 bases and V 5 bases, and 10 bases lay outside the gene matches. This CDR3 contains 15 residues. Germline loops: CDR1 MNHEY, CDR2 SVGAGI. CDR3 DNA sequence: TGTGCCAGCAGTACCGGGACAGGGTTGGTTTATGAGCAGTTCTTC. It translates to CASSTGTGLVYEQFF.

For the CDR3, the DNA is TGTGCCAGCAGCGTCGGGAGTATAACTAATGAAAAACTGTTTTTT. This translates into CASSVGSITNEKLFF. The chain uses TRBV9 and TRBJ1-4; D is unresolved. The CDR3 is made up of 15 amino acids. Between the trimmed V and J ends, which lost 2 bases and 1 base, there was a span of 9 bases. CDR1 is SGDLS, CDR2 YYNGEE, per germline.

This rearrangement joins TRBV7-2 to TRBJ2-4; no definite D call. With 4 bases removed from V and 0 bases from J, the gap between germline ends came to 4 bases. From germline, CDR1 is SGHTA and CDR2 FQGNSA. The CDR3 runs to 13 residues. The CDR3 DNA reads as TGTGCCAGCAGCTCCTTAGCCAAAAACATTCAGTACTTC. It codes for CASSSLAKNIQYF. Supplemented by reference TRBV7-2 and TRBJ2-4, the full variable domain reads GAGVSQSPSNKVTEKGKDVELRCDPISGHTALYWYRQSLGQGLEFLIYFQGNSAPDKSGLPSDRFSAERTGGSVSTLTIQRTQQEDSAVYLCASSSLAKNIQYFGAGTRLSVL.

This rearrangement joins TRBV10-3 to TRBJ2-7, with no clear D. The CDR3 runs 11 residues. V was cut by 10 bases and J by 2 bases, with 9 bases left in between. Germline CDR1 and CDR2: ENHRY and SYGVKD. This CDR3 is CATARTYEQYF. The CDR3 nucleotides read TGTGCCACAGCTAGGACCTACGAGCAGTACTTC.

V and J are TRBV4-2 and TRBJ2-7, with a tentative D call TRBD1 (6 bases). Between the trimmed V and J ends, which lost 0 bases and 0 bases, there was a span of 9 bases. Germline values: CDR1 LGHNA, CDR2 YNFKEQ. The CDR3 loop spans 15 amino acids. Here the CDR3 reads CASSQDRGPSYEQYF. The CDR3 DNA reads TGTGCCAGCAGCCAAGACAGGGGCCCCTCCTACGAGCAGTACTTC.